A single T cell receptor (beta chain) is shown here with its context. These data belong to a study of T cell responses to AZD1222 COVID-19 vaccine. V was shortened by 1 base and J by 11 bases, with 11 bases between the two germline ends. There are 12 residues in the CDR3. From germline, CDR1 is MDHEN and CDR2 SYDVKM. Clones were sequenced by immunoSEQ multiplex PCR, and TCRdb holds only the in-frame ones, with some missing. Here the sample spans 150,000 to 200,000 clones, roughly 94% being singletons. V usage is TRBV28 and J usage is TRBJ1-1; D ambiguous. Material: peripheral blood, obtained on day 0 of AZD1222 vaccination. This TCR was sampled from an adult in good health. In DNA, the CDR3 is TGTGCCAGCAGTTTATCAGGAGCCGGGGCTTTCTTT. As protein: CASSLSGAGAFF.